Reported below is one T cell receptor beta chain. Its target is unknown. The data belong to a study of CD8 T cells in ankylosing spondylitis. The J segment lost 2 bases and the V segment lost 5 bases, leaving 6 bases of the junction unmatched. CDR1 and CDR2 from the germline V gene are MNHEY and SMNVEV (reference sequence). The CDR3 spans 15 residues. Study observations and caveats: A TCR beta motif of about eight highly homologous variants appeared characteristic of ankylosing spondylitis blood.

TCRdb reprocessed the 5' RACE reads with MiXCR, giving one entry per CDR3 protein. The sample lists 670,000 or so distinct CDR3 sequences, 15% to 20% occurring once. Material for sequencing was blood, either unsorted or a sorted T cell fraction (not recorded which). V and J are TRBV27 and TRBJ2-7; 10 bases map to TRBD2. The TCR comes from a male donor with ankylosing spondylitis. CDR3 nucleotides: TGTGCCAGCAGTCCAAGCGGGAGGGGTGCCTACGAGCAGTACTTC. The encoded protein is CASSPSGRGAYEQYF.